This is a list of T cell receptor beta chains from one sample in a study of cytomegalovirus exposure and HLA in healthy donors. Assay: immunoSEQ multiplex PCR; the TCRdb copy retains only in-frame clones and omits some. The table lists 170,000 or so clones, roughly four fifths of them singletons. Material: PBMCs. The receptors derive from a man aged 45-60 years in good health and CMV-seronegative. CDR3s include the opening cysteine and the closing phenylalanine or tryptophan. Each record gives: D gene, J gene, clone size, V gene, CDR3 protein, CDR3 DNA. D genes are given only for firm matches. Size is omitted from some rows. Given values are once, few, many or a class for expanded clones.

>-|TRBJ2-3|-|TRBV30
CAWTLVDTQYF
TGTGCCTGGACCTTAGTGGATACGCAGTATTTT
>-|TRBJ1-1|-|TRBV5-3
CARIKTRRSLYTEAFF
TGTGCCAGAATCAAAACCCGGCGGAGTTTGTACACTGAAGCTTTCTTT
>-|TRBJ2-2|-|TRBV6-4
CASREQGNTGELFF
TGTGCCAGCAGGGAACAGGGGAACACCGGGGAGCTGTTTTTT
>TRBD2|TRBJ2-5|-|TRBV5-1
CASSLDGTRSGETQYF
TGCGCCAGCAGCTTGGATGGGACTAGGAGCGGTGAGACCCAGTACTTC
>-|TRBJ1-5|-|TRBV7-2
CASSSLSWGGSNQPQHF
TGTGCCAGCAGCTCCTTGAGCTGGGGAGGCAGCAATCAGCCCCAGCATTTT
>TRBD2|TRBJ2-6|-|TRBV9
CASSVGSGSASGANVLTF
TGTGCCAGCAGCGTAGGTAGCGGGAGCGCATCTGGGGCCAACGTCCTGACTTTC
>-|TRBJ2-5|-|TRBV7-8
CASSPQGLGETQYF
TGTGCCAGCAGCCCCCAGGGGTTGGGAGAGACCCAGTACTTC
>-|TRBJ1-2|-|TRBV21-1
CASSKESFRYTF
TGTGCCAGCAGCAAAGAGAGTTTCCGCTACACCTTC
>TRBD1|TRBJ2-6|-|TRBV25-1
CASSEYPGQGAGANVLTF
TGTGCCAGCAGTGAATATCCGGGACAGGGAGCTGGGGCCAACGTCCTGACTTTC
>-|TRBJ2-1|-|TRBV7-3
CASSLTSGVTYNEQFF
TGTGCCAGCAGCTTAACGAGCGGTGTGACCTACAATGAGCAGTTCTTC
>-|TRBJ1-3|-|TRBV9
CASSVSSTRVGNTIYF
TGTGCCAGCAGCGTATCATCCACCAGGGTTGGAAACACCATATATTTT
>TRBD2|TRBJ2-2|-|TRBV7-3
CASSSSGGAIGELFF
TGTGCCAGCAGCTCTAGCGGGGGGGCGATCGGGGAGCTGTTTTTT
>-|TRBJ2-7|-|TRBV28
CASSHSEGSTYEQYF
TGTGCCAGCAGCCACTCCGAGGGTTCCACCTACGAGCAGTACTTC
>-|TRBJ2-7|-|TRBV11-2
CASSITGNEQYF
TGTGCCAGCAGCATCACAGGTAACGAGCAGTACTTC
>TRBD2|TRBJ2-5|-|TRBV5-1
CASSLGAGGMPETQYF
TGCGCCAGCAGCTTGGGAGCGGGAGGGATGCCCGAGACCCAGTACTTC
>-|TRBJ2-1|-|TRBV21-1
CASSKEENEQFF
TGTGCCAGCAGCAAAGAGGAGAATGAGCAGTTCTTC
>TRBD1|TRBJ2-7|-|TRBV5-5
CASSSPGTGYEQYF
TGTGCCAGCAGCTCCCCCGGGACAGGGTACGAGCAGTACTTC
>-|TRBJ2-5|-|TRBV5-1
CASRIGGETQYF
TGCGCCAGCAGAATAGGGGGAGAGACCCAGTACTTC
>-|TRBJ1-5|once|TRBV2
CASSLTGNNQPQHF
TGTGCCAGCAGCCTCACAGGGAACAATCAGCCCCAGCATTTT
>TRBD2|TRBJ2-1|-|TRBV28
CASSPASSGSSYNEQFF
TGTGCCAGCAGCCCAGCATCTAGCGGAAGCTCCTACAATGAGCAGTTCTTC
>-|TRBJ2-7|-|TRBV5-1
CASSSTPTRDTNGEQYF
TGCGCCAGCAGCTCCACCCCAACTCGGGACACCAATGGAGAGCAGTACTTC
>-|TRBJ1-2|few|TRBV5-4
CASSTTTNYGYTF
TGTGCCAGCAGCACGACTACTAACTATGGCTACACCTTC
>-|TRBJ2-2|-|TRBV9
CASSVAGGTGELFF
TGTGCCAGCAGCGTGGCAGGAGGCACCGGGGAGCTGTTTTTT
>-|TRBJ1-1|-|TRBV7-3
CASSLMGLENTEAFF
TGTGCCAGCAGCTTAATGGGGCTGGAAAACACTGAAGCTTTCTTT
>-|TRBJ2-7|-|TRBV19
CASSWPYEQYF
TGTGCCAGTAGTTGGCCCTACGAGCAGTACTTC
>-|TRBJ2-1|-|TRBV1
CTSSGTSPARKALF
TGCACCAGCAGCGGTACTAGTCCTGCGCGCAAAGCTCTCTTC
>-|TRBJ1-5|few|TRBV15
CATSSDSRPGINQPQHF
TGTGCCACCAGCAGTGATTCCCGCCCGGGTATCAATCAGCCCCAGCATTTT
>TRBD2|TRBJ2-7|few|TRBV10-3
CAISLSGYSYEQYF
TGTGCCATCAGCCTTAGCGGGTACTCCTACGAGCAGTACTTC
>-|TRBJ2-7|-|TRBV7-9
CASSVPPRTGEQYF
TGTGCCAGCAGCGTTCCCCCTCGAACAGGCGAGCAGTACTTC
>-|TRBJ1-4|-|TRBV30
CAWSRSPGDEKLFF
TGTGCCTGGAGTCGGTCTCCAGGGGATGAAAAACTGTTTTTT
>-|TRBJ2-7|-|TRBV7-9
CSSSFRDGNEQYF
TGTTCCAGCAGCTTCCGTGACGGGAACGAGCAGTACTTC
>-|TRBJ1-1|-|TRBV7-9
CASQTVNTEAFF
TGTGCCAGCCAGACAGTTAACACTGAAGCTTTCTTT
>TRBD1|TRBJ1-3|-|TRBV7-9
CASSSHPQGQVTIYF
TGTGCCAGCAGCTCCCACCCACAGGGGCAGGTCACCATATATTTT